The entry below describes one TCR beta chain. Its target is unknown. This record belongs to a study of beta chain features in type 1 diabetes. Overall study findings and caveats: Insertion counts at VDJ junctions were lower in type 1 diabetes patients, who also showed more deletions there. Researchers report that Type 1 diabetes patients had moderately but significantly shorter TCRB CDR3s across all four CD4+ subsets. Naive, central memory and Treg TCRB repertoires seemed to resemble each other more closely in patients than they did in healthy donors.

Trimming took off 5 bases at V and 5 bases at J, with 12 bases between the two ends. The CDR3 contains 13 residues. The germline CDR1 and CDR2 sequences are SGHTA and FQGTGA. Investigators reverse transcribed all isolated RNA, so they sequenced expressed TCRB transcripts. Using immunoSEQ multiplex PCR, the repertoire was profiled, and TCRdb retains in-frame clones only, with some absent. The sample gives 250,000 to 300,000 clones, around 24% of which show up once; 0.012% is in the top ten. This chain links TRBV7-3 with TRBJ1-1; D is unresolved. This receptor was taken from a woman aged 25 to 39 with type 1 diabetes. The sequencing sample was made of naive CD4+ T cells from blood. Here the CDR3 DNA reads TGTGCCAGCAGCCCCGAGTCGGTAACTGAAGCTTTCTTT. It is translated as CASSPESVTEAFF.